This record looks at one T cell receptor beta chain sequence and its context. Its antigen remains unknown. The source of the sample is a study of blood T cells in healthy people across ages. Notes on the study in general: Per million T cells, TCR beta diversity dropped roughly linearly as age increased. Percentage of naive T cells showed a strong correlation with TCR beta diversity. Naive CD4+ cells and diversity were both higher in long-lived donors than in aged donors.

The V end lost 5 bases, the J end lost 5 bases, and 16 bases lay between the germline ends. In germline, CDR1 is SQVTM, CDR2 ANQGSEA. The CDR3 spans 14 residues. It was with a sample-barcoded 5' primer and a J-beta primer mix that a second PCR of roughly 7 to 12 cycles was run. Every molecule of cDNA carried a tag from a template-switch adaptor with 12 random nucleotides. From the 5' RACE reads, TCRdb called clonotypes with MiXCR, one entry per CDR3 protein. The sample contains some 1.1 million distinct CDR3 sequences, under 40% of which appear only once. This TCR came from a man younger than 35 in good health. Input material: blood. The chain employs TRBV29-1 and TRBJ2-1; a weak D match, TRBD2 (5 bases). CDR3 in DNA: TGCAGCGTTTTTGGTGGGAGAGGAAACAATGAGCAGTTCTTC. Translating it yields CSVFGGRGNNEQFF.